This TCR beta chain stems from a study of blood T cell repertoires in COVID-19. The wider study: Samples of COVID-19 (acute and convalescent) were obtained from the United States, Italy and Spain. PBMCs, B-cell-depleted T cells, or T cells provided the cDNA or gDNA that made up the material.

Per the original methods: Amplifying reference gene primers gave estimates of nucleated cell counts. Assay used: immunoSEQ multiplex PCR; TCRdb lists only in-frame clones, some missing. That table furnishes V, J and clone size, whereas the DNA furnished D and trimming. The data hold about 96,000 clones, with approximately 90% observed a single time. This CDR3 region has 11 residues. V dropped 3 bases and J dropped 7 bases, with 9 bases sitting between them. Germline CDR1 DFQATT, CDR2 SNEGSKA (reference sequence). The table lists this clone with a count of one. Seattle participants joined during active infection and were tracked over time.

The TCR was taken from a human donor with COVID-19, enrolled during active disease. The donor label of this sample is uncertain. The sequenced material came from peripheral blood. The rearrangement joins TRBV20-1 to TRBJ1-2; possibly TRBD1 for D (6 bases). As DNA, the CDR3 is TGCAGTGCTAGTAGGGGGAGTGGCTACACCTTC. This codes for CSASRGSGYTF.